This T cell receptor (beta chain) was profiled in a study of CD8 T cells in ankylosing spondylitis. As for this clonotype: Its target is unknown.

The germline V and J ends were trimmed by 3 bases and 0 bases, with 10 bases remaining between them. CDR1 is SGHRS and CDR2 is YFSETQ in the germline V gene. This CDR3 comprises 15 residues. General observations from the study: Previously reported in reactive arthritis synovial fluid and blood were some of the motif variants.

One entry per CDR3 protein results from TCRdb running MiXCR on the 5' RACE reads. The sample has fewer than 400,000 distinct CDR3 sequences, roughly 15% seen once; the top ten hold about 1.1%. The chain joins TRBV5-1 to TRBJ2-1; weak D call: TRBD1 (5 bases). The TCR originated in a male donor with ankylosing spondylitis or in good health (not recorded which). The sequencing sample was made of blood, either unsorted or a sorted T cell fraction (not recorded which). The CDR3 spells CASSWTPNSYNEQFF. CDR3 DNA: TGCGCCAGCAGCTGGACACCGAACTCCTACAATGAGCAGTTCTTC.